This T cell receptor (beta chain) was identified during a study of T-cell reconstitution after alpha-beta-depleted transplantation in children. This clonotype was found a few times. Molecular barcoding with unique molecular identifiers was used for the TCRbeta library. TCRdb independently ran MiXCR on the PCR reads; one entry per CDR3 protein. The table includes 400,000 to 500,000 distinct CDR3 sequences, approximately 11% detected once. This CDR3 has 13 residues. V dropped 0 bases and J dropped 5 bases, with 6 bases sitting between them. Per germline, CDR1 KGHSH and CDR2 LQKENI. The origin of this receptor is a human donor who donated a stem cell graft to a child with acute myeloid leukemia. The specimen was PBMCs from the stem cell graft donor, collected from the stem cell graft. The chain employs TRBV18 and TRBJ2-3, with no clear D. The CDR3 DNA is TGTGCCAGCTCACCACCGAATGAAGATACGCAGTATTTT. Translated: CASSPPNEDTQYF. The variable domain in full, with the rest retrieved from reference TRBV18 and TRBJ2-3, is NAGVMQNPRHLVRRRGQEARLRCSPMKGHSHVYWYRQLPEEGLKFMVYLQKENIIDESGMPKERFSAEFPKEGPSILRIQQVVRGDSAAYFCASSPPNEDTQYFGPGTRLTVL.